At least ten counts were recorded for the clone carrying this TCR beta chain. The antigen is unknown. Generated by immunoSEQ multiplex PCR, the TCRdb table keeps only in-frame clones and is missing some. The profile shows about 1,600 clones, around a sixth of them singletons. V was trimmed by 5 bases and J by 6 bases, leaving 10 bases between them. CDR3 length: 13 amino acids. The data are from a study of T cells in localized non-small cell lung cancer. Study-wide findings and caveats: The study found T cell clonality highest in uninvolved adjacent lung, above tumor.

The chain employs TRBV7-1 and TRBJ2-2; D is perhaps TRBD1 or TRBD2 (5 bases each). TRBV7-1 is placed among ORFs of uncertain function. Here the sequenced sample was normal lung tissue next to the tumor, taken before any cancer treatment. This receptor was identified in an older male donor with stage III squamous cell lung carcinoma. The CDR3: CASSRTGPGELFF. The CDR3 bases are TGTGCCAGCAGCCGGACGGGACCCGGGGAGCTGTTTTTT.